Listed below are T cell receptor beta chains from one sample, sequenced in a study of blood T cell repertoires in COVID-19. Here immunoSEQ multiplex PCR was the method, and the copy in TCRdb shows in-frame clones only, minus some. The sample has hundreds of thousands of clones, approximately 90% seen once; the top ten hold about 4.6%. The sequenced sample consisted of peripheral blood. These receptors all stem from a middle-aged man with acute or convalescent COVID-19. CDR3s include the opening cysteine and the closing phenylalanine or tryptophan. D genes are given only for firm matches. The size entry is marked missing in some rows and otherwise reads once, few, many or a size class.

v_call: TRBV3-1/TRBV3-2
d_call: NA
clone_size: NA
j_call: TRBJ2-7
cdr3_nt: TGTGCCAGCAGCCAAGCATACGAGCAGTACTTC
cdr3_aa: CASSQAYEQYF

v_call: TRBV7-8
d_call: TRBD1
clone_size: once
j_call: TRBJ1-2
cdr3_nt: TGTGCCAGCAGCTTGGAGGGGGCCTTGGGCTATGGCTACACCTTC
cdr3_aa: CASSLEGALGYGYTF

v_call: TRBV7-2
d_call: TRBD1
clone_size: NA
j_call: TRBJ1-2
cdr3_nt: TGTGCCAGCAGCGCGACAGGGTCCGGGGGCTACACCTTC
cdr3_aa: CASSATGSGGYTF

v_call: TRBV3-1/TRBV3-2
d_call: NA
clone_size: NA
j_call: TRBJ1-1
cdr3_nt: TGTGCCAGCAGCCAAGAAGGGCGAAACAGGGATGAAGCTTTCTTT
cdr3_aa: CASSQEGRNRDEAFF

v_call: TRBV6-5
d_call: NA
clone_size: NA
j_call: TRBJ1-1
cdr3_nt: TGTGCCACCCAAGCGCGTTGGACGGGAGACACTGAAGCTTTCTTT
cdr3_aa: CATQARWTGDTEAFF

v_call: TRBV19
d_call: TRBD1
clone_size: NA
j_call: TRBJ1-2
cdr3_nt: TGTGCCAGTAGTCGGACAGGGGGATCTAGCTATGGCTACACCTTC
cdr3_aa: CASSRTGGSSYGYTF

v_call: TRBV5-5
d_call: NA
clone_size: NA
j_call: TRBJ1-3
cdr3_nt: TGTGCCAGCAGTTTTCAGGCTTTGCCTGGAAACACCATATATTTT
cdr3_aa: CASSFQALPGNTIYF

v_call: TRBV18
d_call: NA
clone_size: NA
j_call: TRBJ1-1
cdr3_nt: TGTGCCAGCTCACCACCCGGGAGTTATGCTTTCTTT
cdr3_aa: CASSPPGSYAFF

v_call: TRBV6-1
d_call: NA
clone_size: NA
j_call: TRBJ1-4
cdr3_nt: TGTGCCAGCAGTGACCGCTATAATGAAGAAAAACTGTTTTTT
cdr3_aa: CASSDRYNEEKLFF

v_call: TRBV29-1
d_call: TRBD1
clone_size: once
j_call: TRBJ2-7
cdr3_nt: TGCAGCGTTGCCCCCGGACAGGGCCCTGGCGAGCAGTACTTC
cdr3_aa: CSVAPGQGPGEQYF

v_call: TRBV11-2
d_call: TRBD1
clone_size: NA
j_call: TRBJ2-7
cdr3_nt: TGTGCCAGCAGCTTAGGACCGGGACAGGGACCTTTTGGGGGCTACGAGCAGTACTTC
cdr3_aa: CASSLGPGQGPFGGYEQYF

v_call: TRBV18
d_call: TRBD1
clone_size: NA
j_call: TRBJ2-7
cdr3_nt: TGTGCCAGCTCACCTCGACAGGGTACTCCCTACGAGCAGTACTTC
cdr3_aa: CASSPRQGTPYEQYF

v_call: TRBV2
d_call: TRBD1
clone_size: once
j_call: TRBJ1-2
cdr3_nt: TGTGCCAGCAGCCCGGGGACAGGGGACATCTATGGCTACACCTTC
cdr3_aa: CASSPGTGDIYGYTF

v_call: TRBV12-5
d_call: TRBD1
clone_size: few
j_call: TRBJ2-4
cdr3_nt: TGTGCTAGTGGCCTTCCCTCGGGACAGCTAGCCAAAAACATTCAGTACTTC
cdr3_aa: CASGLPSGQLAKNIQYF

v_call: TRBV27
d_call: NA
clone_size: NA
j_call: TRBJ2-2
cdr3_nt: TGTGCCAGCAGTCTATCCCCTTTCGGACAGCCCGGGGAGCTGTTTTTT
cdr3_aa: CASSLSPFGQPGELFF

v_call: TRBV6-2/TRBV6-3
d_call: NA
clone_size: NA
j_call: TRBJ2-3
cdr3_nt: TGTGCCAGCAGTTATTTCGGCGGGCCCCCAAGAGGTACGCAGTATTTT
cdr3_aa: CASSYFGGPPRGTQYF

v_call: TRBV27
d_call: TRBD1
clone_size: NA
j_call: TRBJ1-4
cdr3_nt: TGTGCCAGCAGTTCCCCCGTTTTACTGGGGACAGGGTGGGCAACTAATGAAAAACTGTTTTTT
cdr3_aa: CASSSPVLLGTGWATNEKLFF

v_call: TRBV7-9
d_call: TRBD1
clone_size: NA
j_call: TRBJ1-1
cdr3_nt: TGTGCCAGCAGCCCTCAACAGGGGGCCGCAGCTTTCTTT
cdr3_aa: CASSPQQGAAAFF

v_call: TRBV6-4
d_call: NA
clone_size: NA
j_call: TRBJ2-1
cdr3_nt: TGTGCCAGCAGTCCCGCCCCCGGGACAACTGAGCAGTTCTTC
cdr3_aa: CASSPAPGTTEQFF

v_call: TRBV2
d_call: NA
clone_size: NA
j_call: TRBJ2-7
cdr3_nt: TGTGCCAGCAGTGATGTACGAGGGGGTCTCTACGAGCAGTACTTC
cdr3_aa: CASSDVRGGLYEQYF

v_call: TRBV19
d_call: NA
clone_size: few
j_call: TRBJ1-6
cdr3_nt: TGTGCCAGTAGTTCGCGGACCCGGGGTTCACCCCTCCACTTT
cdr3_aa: CASSSRTRGSPLHF

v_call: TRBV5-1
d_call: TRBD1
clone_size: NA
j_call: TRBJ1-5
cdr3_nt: TGCGCCAGCAGCCCCGGGACAGCCCCAAATCAGCCCCAGCATTTT
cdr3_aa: CASSPGTAPNQPQHF

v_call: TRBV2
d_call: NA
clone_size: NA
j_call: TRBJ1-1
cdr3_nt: TGTGCCAGCAGTGTTGCCGGGTCTATAAGAGAAGGTTTCTTT
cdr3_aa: CASSVAGSIREGFF

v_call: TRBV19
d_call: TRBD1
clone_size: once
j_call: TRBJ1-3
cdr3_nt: TGTGCCAGTAGTATACAGACAGGGGGGTCTTTTGAAGGAAACACCATATATTTT
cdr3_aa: CASSIQTGGSFEGNTIYF

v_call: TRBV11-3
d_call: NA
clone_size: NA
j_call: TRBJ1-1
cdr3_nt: TGTGCCAGCAGCTTAGGGACAGCTACCGAAACTGAAGCTTTCTTT
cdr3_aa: CASSLGTATETEAFF

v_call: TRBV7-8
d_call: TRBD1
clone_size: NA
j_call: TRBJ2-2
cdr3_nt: TGTGCCAGCTACAGGGGAAGTAACACCGGGGAGCTGTTTTTT
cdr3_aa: CASYRGSNTGELFF

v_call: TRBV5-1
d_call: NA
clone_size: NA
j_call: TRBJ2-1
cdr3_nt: TGCGCCAGCAGCCCAGACAGGAGCTCCTACAATGAGCAGTTCTTC
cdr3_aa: CASSPDRSSYNEQFF

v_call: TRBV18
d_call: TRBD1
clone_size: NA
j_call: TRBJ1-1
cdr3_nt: TGTGCCAGCTCACCCATCATTGACAGGGCGATGAACACTGAAGCTTTCTTT
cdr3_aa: CASSPIIDRAMNTEAFF

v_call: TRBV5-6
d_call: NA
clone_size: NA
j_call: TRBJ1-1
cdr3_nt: TGTGCCAGCAGCTGGGGCCCCACTGAAGCTTTCTTT
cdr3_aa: CASSWGPTEAFF

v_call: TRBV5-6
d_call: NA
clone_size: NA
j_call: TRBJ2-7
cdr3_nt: TGTGCCAGCAGCCCTAGGGGGAATATGGGCTACGAGCAGTACTTC
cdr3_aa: CASSPRGNMGYEQYF

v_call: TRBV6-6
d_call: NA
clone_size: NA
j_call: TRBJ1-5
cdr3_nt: TGTGCCAGCAGTTACTCGAGGGCTCAAAATCAGCCCCAGCATTTT
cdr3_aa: CASSYSRAQNQPQHF

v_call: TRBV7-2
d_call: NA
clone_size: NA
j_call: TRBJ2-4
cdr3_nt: TGTGCCAGCAGCTCCTTCCTGGGGGGGGCAAACATTCAGTACTTC
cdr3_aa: CASSSFLGGANIQYF

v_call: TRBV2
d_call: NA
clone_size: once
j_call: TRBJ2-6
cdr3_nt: TGTGCCAGCAGTGGACTAGCTGGGGCCAACGTCCTGACTTTC
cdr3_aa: CASSGLAGANVLTF

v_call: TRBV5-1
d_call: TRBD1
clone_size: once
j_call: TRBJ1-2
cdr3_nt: TGCGCCAGCAGCCGGGACAGGGTCTCTGGCTACACCTTC
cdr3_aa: CASSRDRVSGYTF

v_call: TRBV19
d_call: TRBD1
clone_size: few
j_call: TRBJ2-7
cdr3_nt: TGTGCCAGTGGGAAGGGGGCTATCTACGAGCAGTACTTC
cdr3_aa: CASGKGAIYEQYF